Shown below are 10 T cell receptor beta chains from a single sample sequenced in a study of T cell clones after liver transplantation (dated by TCRdb to 2018 to 2020). The sample's time point, from its label and the paper: pre-transplant. Library method: the immunoSEQ multiplex PCR assay. The table comes from immuneACCESS by way of TCRdb, which keeps in-frame sequences with V and J called. Part of the clones is missing from these tables; in studies checked, under half for an unresolved V gene and the rest for unknown reasons. This sample lists some 15,000 clones; about nine tenths were detected once. More than 45% of the sample belongs to the ten largest clones. The sequences come from CD8+ T cells from blood, collected before liver transplant. Source of these receptors: a human donor who received a liver transplant.

This clone was recorded a few times. V is TRBV30 and J is TRBJ1-5, with TRBD1 as a possible D gene (5 bases). The CDR3 has 14 amino acids. V was clipped by 0 bases and J by 4 bases, with 10 bases between them. Germline V gene data show CDR1 as GTSNPN and CDR2 as SVGIG (reference sequence). The CDR3 is CAWSVIRQNQPQHF. As DNA, the CDR3 is TGTGCCTGGAGTGTTATCCGACAGAATCAGCCCCAGCATTTT.

The rearrangement links TRBV27 to TRBJ1-2; 7 bases line up with TRBD1. Germline CDR1 MNHEY, CDR2 SMNVEV (reference sequence). V lost 0 bases to trimming and J lost 7 bases; unmatched junction nucleotides: 5. The CDR3 consists of 14 residues. The CDR3 here is CASSLSGGGSGYTF. The CDR3 bases are TGTGCCAGCAGTTTATCGGGAGGGGGCAGTGGCTACACCTTC.

This clone was found once. The V and J genes are TRBV7-3 and TRBJ2-3; D gene uncertain. V was clipped by 0 bases and J by 4 bases, with 5 bases between them. Germline loops: CDR1 SGHTA, CDR2 FQGTGA. The CDR3 runs 13 residues. This CDR3 is CASSLTLPDTQYF. CDR3 nucleotide sequence: TGTGCCAGCAGCTTAACGTTACCAGATACGCAGTATTTT. The full variable domain, in which reference TRBV7-3 and TRBJ2-3 provide the parts outside the CDR3, is GAGVSQTPSNKVTEKGKYVELRCDPISGHTALYWYRQSLGQGPEFLIYFQGTGAADDSGLPNDRFFAVRPEGSVSTLKIQRTERGDSAVYLCASSLTLPDTQYFGPGTRLTVL.

The chain has TRBV4-1 and TRBJ1-5; D gene unclear. This CDR3 has 14 residues. Germline CDR1 MGHRA, CDR2 YSYEKL. V lost 1 base and J 5 bases, leaving 9 bases between the germline ends. CDR3 DNA: TGCGCCAGCAGCCAAGGGGGTTTGGATCAGCCCCAGCATTTT. Protein: CASSQGGLDQPQHF.

Worth noting for this clone: The junction does not match germline at one end; this may be a read error. The V and J genes are TRBV19 and TRBJ1-2, with D uncertain. This CDR3 is built from 12 residues. Germline loops: CDR1 LNHDA, CDR2 SQIVND (reference sequence). CDR3 loop: CASRIGFYGYTF. DNA of the CDR3: TGTGCCAGTAGGATAGGATTCTATGGCTACACCTTC.

The chain is built from TRBV6-5 and TRBJ2-7, with a possible D match to TRBD2 (6 bases). The CDR3 runs to 14 residues. Germline CDR1 reads MNHEY; CDR2 reads SVGAGI. Deletions cut 0 bases from V and 4 bases from J, with 10 bases between. The CDR3 sequence is CASSYSTGDYEQYF. For the CDR3, the DNA is TGTGCCAGCAGTTACTCGACGGGGGATTACGAGCAGTACTTC.

The table lists this clone with a count of one. V usage is TRBV9 and J usage is TRBJ1-4; 11 bases agree with TRBD1. Germline CDR1 reads SGDLS; CDR2 reads YYNGEE. The CDR3 loop spans 19 amino acids. The V segment lost 3 bases and the J segment 0 bases; nucleotides outside the gene matches: 10. CDR3 sequence: CASSAEGTGGLTTNEKLFF. The CDR3 nucleotides are TGTGCCAGCAGCGCTGAAGGGACAGGGGGGCTTACAACTAATGAAAAACTGTTTTTT.

This chain joins TRBV19 and TRBJ2-7, with a possible D match to TRBD2 (5 bases). CDR3 length: 14 amino acids. The germline V gene encodes CDR1 LNHDA and CDR2 SQIVND (reference sequence). Trimming took 0 bases from V and 3 from J, leaving 9 bases between them. CDR3 amino acids: CASSIDGVNYEQYF. The CDR3 coding sequence is TGTGCCAGTAGTATAGACGGGGTTAACTACGAGCAGTACTTC. The whole variable domain, filled in from reference TRBV19 and TRBJ2-7, reads DGGITQSPKYLFRKEGQNVTLSCEQNLNHDAMYWYRQDPGQGLRLIYYSQIVNDFQKGDIAEGYSVSREKKESFPLTVTSAQKNPTAFYLCASSIDGVNYEQYFGPGTRLTVT.

J is TRBJ1-1 and V is TRBV9; D perhaps matches TRBD1 (5 bases). The V end lost 3 bases, the J end lost 1 base, and 13 bases lay between the germline ends. From germline, CDR1 is SGDLS and CDR2 YYNGEE. This CDR3 contains 15 residues. The CDR3 loop reads CASSAGIGQNTEAFF. The CDR3 nucleotides are TGTGCCAGCAGCGCCGGAATCGGACAGAACACTGAAGCTTTCTTT. Supplemented by reference TRBV9 and TRBJ1-1, the full variable domain reads DSGVTQTPKHLITATGQRVTLRCSPRSGDLSVYWYQQSLDQGLQFLIQYYNGEERAKGNILERFSAQQFPDLHSELNLSSLELGDSALYFCASSAGIGQNTEAFFGQGTRLTVV.

This sequence joins TRBV11-2 and TRBJ2-2; 11 bases fit TRBD2. The V segment lost 0 bases and the J segment 4 bases; nucleotides outside the gene matches: 7. CDR1 is SGHAT, CDR2 FQNNGV, per germline. The CDR3 is 18 amino acids. This CDR3 reads CASSLDPLAGVITGELFF. In DNA, the CDR3 is TGTGCCAGCAGCTTAGACCCACTAGCGGGAGTGATCACCGGGGAGCTGTTTTTT.